The clone carrying this T cell receptor beta chain was detected only a few times. Its cognate antigen is unknown. The data stem from a study of CD4+ T cells in melanoma. With 4 bases clipped from V and 1 base from J, the junction kept 5 bases outside the gene matches. Germline CDR1 and CDR2: SGHDN and FVKESK. The CDR3 consists of 15 residues. Study outcomes and limitations: Neoantigen-specific CD4+ T cells in melanoma reportedly had diverse differentiation states.

The repertoire was sequenced with immunoSEQ multiplex PCR; TCRdb's copy has only in-frame clones and lacks some. This table holds about 140,000 clones, about 93% found once. V and J are TRBV14 and TRBJ1-1; 8 nucleotides align to TRBD1. This TCR derives from a human donor with melanoma. CDR3 sequence (DNA): TGTGCCAGCAGCCCTTGGACAGGGTCGAACACTGAAGCTTTCTTT. It is translated as CASSPWTGSNTEAFF.